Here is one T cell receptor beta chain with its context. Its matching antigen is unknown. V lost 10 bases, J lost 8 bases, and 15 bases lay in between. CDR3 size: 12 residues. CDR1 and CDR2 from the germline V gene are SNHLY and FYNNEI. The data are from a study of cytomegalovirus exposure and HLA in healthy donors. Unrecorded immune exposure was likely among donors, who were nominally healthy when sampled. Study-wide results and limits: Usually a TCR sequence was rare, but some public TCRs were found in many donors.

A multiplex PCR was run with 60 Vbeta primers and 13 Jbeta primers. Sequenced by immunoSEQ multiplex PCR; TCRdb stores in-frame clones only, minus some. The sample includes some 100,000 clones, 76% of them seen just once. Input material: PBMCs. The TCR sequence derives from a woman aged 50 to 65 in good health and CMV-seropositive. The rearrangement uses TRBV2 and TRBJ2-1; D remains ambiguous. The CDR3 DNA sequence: TGTGCCACCCTGCCCGGCGGCGATGAGCAGTTCTTC. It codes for CATLPGGDEQFF. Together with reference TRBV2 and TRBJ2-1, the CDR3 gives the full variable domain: EPEVTQTPSHQVTQMGQEVILRCVPISNHLYFYWYRQILGQKVEFLVSFYNNEISEKSEIFDDQFSVERPDGSNFTLKIRSTKLEDSAMYFCATLPGGDEQFFGPGTRLTVL.